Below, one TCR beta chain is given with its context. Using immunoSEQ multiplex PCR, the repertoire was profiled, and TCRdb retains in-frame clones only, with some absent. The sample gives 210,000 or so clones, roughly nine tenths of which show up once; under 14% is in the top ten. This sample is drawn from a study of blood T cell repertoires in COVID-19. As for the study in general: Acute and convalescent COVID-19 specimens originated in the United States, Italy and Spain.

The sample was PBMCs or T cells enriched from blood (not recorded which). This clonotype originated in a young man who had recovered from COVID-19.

CDR3 DNA: TGTGCCAGCAGCCCCCACCTGGGACTAGCGGGGGGTCCGAGCTCCTACAATGAGCAGTTCTTC. Its translation is CASSPHLGLAGGPSSYNEQFF. The chain recombines TRBV9 with TRBJ2-1; 15 bases match TRBD2. The trim removed 4 bases at V and 0 bases at J, leaving 14 bases unmatched. Germline CDR1 reads SGDLS; CDR2 reads YYNGEE. This CDR3 region has 21 residues.